Sequencing of this T cell receptor beta chain was carried out in a study of shared clonotypes between healthy human individuals. General study points: Owing to a small donor count, the genetic and exposure-history diversity represented was limited.

As concerns this clone: Its antigen remains unknown.

CDR3 length: 14 amino acids. Germline CDR1 reads SGDLS; CDR2 reads YYNGEE. V trimming: 6 bases; J trimming: 7 bases; junction bases outside the gene matches: 11. Data came from immunoSEQ multiplex PCR; TCRdb stores just in-frame clones and leaves some out. This table holds 650,000 to 750,000 clones, approximately 79% found once. This TCR derives from a woman aged 25 to 39 in good health. The chain has TRBV9 and TRBJ1-2; 8 nucleotides line up with TRBD1. Sequencing was performed on memory CD4+ T cells sorted from blood. Subset here: CD45RA-negative fraction. The CDR3 loop is CASNLLTGTGGYTF. The CDR3 nucleotides read TGTGCCAGCAATCTGTTAACAGGGACAGGTGGCTACACCTTC.